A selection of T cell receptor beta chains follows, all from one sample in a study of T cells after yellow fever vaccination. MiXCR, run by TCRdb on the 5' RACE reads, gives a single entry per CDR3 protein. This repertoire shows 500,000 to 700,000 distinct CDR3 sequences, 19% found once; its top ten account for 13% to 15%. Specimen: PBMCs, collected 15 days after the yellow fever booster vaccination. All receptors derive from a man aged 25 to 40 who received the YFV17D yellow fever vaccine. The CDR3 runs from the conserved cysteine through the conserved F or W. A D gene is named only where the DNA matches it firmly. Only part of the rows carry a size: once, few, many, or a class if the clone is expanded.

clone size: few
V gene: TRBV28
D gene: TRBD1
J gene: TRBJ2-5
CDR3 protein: CASSGQGVQETQYF
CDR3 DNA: TGTGCCAGCAGTGGACAGGGGGTTCAAGAGACCCAGTACTTC

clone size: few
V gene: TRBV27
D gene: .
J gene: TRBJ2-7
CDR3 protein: CASSQGDRNYEQYF
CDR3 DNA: TGTGCCAGCAGTCAAGGTGACAGAAACTACGAGCAGTACTTC

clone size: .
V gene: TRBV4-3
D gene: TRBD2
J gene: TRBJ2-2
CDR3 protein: CASSQGGLAGVNGELFF
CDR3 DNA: TGCGCCAGCAGCCAAGGGGGACTAGCGGGAGTGAACGGGGAGCTGTTTTTT

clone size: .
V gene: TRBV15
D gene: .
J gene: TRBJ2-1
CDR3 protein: CATSRGVGSYNEQFF
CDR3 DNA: TGTGCCACCAGCAGAGGGGTGGGCTCCTACAATGAGCAGTTCTTC

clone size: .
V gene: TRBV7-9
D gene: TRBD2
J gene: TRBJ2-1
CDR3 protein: CASSLGLAGNFF
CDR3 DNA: TGTGCCAGCAGCTTAGGACTAGCGGGAAACTTCTTC

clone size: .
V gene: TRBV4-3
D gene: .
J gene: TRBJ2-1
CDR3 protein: CASSSDWGRRIGNEQFF
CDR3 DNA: TGCGCCAGCAGCTCAGATTGGGGGAGAAGGATAGGGAATGAGCAGTTCTTC

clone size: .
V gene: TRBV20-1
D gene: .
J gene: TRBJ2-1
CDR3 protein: CSARLTRGWDEQFF
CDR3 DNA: TGCAGTGCTAGACTTACTCGGGGATGGGATGAGCAGTTCTTC

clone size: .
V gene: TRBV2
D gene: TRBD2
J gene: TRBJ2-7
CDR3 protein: CASSVETGGPYEQYF
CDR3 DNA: TGTGCCAGCAGTGTTGAGACGGGAGGGCCCTACGAGCAGTACTTC

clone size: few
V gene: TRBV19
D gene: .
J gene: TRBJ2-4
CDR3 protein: CASSIDGKNIQYF
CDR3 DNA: TGTGCCAGTAGTATCGATGGCAAAAACATTCAGTACTTC

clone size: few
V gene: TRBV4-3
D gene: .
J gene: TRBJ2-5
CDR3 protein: CASSQRLRDEETQYF
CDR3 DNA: TGCGCCAGCAGCCAACGCCTGCGGGACGAAGAGACCCAGTACTTC

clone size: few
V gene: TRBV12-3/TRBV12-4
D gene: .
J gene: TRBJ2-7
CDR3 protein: CASGGVDQGLYEQYF
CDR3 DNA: TGTGCCAGCGGGGGCGTTGATCAGGGCCTCTACGAGCAGTACTTC

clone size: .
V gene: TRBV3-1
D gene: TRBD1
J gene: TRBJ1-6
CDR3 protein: CASSTEGQGLSPLHF
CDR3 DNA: TGTGCCAGCAGCACCGAGGGACAGGGGTTGTCACCCCTCCACTTT

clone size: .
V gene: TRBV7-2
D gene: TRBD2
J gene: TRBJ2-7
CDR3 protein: CASSLEVGTSSGEQYF
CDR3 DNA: TGTGCCAGCAGCTTAGAGGTGGGGACTAGCTCGGGGGAGCAGTACTTC

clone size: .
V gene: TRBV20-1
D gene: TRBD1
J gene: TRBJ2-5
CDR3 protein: CSAETGAYQETQYF
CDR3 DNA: TGCAGTGCTGAGACAGGGGCCTACCAAGAGACCCAGTACTTC

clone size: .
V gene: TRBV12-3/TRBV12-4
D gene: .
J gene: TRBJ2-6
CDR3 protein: CASSRRFSGANVLTF
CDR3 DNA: TGTGCCAGCAGTCGACGTTTCTCTGGGGCCAACGTCCTGACTTTC

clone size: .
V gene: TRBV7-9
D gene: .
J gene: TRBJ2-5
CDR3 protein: CASSLAGTLETQYF
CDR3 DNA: TGTGCCAGCAGCTTAGCCGGGACGCTAGAGACCCAGTACTTC

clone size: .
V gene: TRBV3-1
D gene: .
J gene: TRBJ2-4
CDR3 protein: CASSFSKNIQYF
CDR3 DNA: TGTGCCAGCAGCTTCAGCAAAAACATTCAGTACTTC

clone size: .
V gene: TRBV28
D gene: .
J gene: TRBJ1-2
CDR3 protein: CASSLNGYGYTF
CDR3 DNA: TGTGCCAGCAGTCTCAACGGTTATGGCTACACCTTC

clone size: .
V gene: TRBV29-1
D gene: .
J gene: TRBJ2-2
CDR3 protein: CSVVWEDTGELFF
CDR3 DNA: TGCAGCGTTGTCTGGGAGGACACCGGGGAGCTGTTTTTT

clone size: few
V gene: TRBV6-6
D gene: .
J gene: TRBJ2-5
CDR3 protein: CASSSTKQETQYF
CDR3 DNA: TGTGCCAGCAGTTCGACCAAACAAGAGACCCAGTACTTC

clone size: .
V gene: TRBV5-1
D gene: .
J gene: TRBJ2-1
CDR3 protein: CASSLQGSGIGNEQFF
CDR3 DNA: TGCGCCAGCAGCCTACAGGGAAGCGGGATTGGCAATGAGCAGTTCTTC

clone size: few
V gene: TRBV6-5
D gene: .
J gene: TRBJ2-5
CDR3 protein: CASSYSGAETQYF
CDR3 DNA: TGTGCCAGCAGTTACTCAGGGGCAGAGACCCAGTACTTC

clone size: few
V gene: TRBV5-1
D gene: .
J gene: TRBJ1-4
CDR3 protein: CASSWGATNEKLFF
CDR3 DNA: TGCGCCAGCTCATGGGGAGCAACTAATGAAAAACTGTTTTTT

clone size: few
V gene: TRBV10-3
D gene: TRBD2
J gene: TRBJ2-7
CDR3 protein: CAIASKNPGLGSEQYF
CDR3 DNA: TGTGCCATCGCCTCAAAAAATCCGGGACTAGGGTCCGAGCAGTACTTC

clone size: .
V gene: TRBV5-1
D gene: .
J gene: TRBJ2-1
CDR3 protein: CASSPVTANNEQFF
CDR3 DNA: TGCGCCAGCAGCCCAGTTACAGCAAACAATGAGCAGTTCTTC

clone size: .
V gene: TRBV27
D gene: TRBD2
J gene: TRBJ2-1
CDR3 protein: CASSLNLAANEQFF
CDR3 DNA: TGTGCCAGCAGTTTAAACCTAGCGGCTAATGAGCAGTTCTTC

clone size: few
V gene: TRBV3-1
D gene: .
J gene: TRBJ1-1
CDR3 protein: CASSYLRSSEAFF
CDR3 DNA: TGTGCCAGCAGCTACTTAAGAAGCAGTGAAGCTTTCTTT

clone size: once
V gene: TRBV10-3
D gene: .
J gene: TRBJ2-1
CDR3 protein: CASQSHGSSYNEQFF
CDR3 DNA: TGTGCCTCCCAGAGTCATGGTTCCTCCTACAATGAGCAGTTCTTC

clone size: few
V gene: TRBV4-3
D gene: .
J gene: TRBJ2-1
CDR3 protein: CASSQDRVKGGEQFF
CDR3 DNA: TGCGCCAGCAGCCAAGATCGGGTCAAGGGGGGTGAGCAGTTCTTC

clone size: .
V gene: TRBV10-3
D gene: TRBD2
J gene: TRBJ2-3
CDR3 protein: CATKLAGLPTDTQYF
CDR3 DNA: TGTGCCACGAAGCTAGCGGGTCTTCCCACAGATACGCAGTATTTT

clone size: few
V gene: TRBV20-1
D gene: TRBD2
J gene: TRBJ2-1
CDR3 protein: CSAIKTSGRTEQFF
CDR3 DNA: TGCAGTGCTATTAAGACTAGCGGGAGAACAGAGCAGTTCTTC

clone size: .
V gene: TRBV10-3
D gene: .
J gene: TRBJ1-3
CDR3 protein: CAIRLGPSDGNTIYF
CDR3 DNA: TGTGCCATCCGACTTGGGCCCTCGGACGGAAACACCATATATTTT

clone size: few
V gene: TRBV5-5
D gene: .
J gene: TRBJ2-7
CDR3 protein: CASSLGDGYEQYF
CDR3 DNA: TGTGCCAGCAGCTTGGGGGACGGCTACGAGCAGTACTTC

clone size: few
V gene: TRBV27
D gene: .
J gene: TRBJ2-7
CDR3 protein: CASSLGGGARNYEQYF
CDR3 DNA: TGTGCCAGCAGTTTGGGGGGCGGGGCAAGAAACTACGAGCAGTACTTC

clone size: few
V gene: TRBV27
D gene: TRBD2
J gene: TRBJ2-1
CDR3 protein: CASSGLAGGSNEQFF
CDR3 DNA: TGTGCCAGCAGTGGACTAGCGGGAGGCTCCAATGAGCAGTTCTTC

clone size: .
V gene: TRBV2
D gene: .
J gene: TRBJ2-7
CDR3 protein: CASRLDRNNYEQYF
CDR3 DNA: TGTGCCAGCAGGCTAGACAGAAATAACTACGAGCAGTACTTC

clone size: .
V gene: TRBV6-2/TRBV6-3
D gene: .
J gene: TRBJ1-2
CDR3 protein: CASSTTNYGYTF
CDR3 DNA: TGTGCCAGCAGTACAACTAACTATGGCTACACCTTC

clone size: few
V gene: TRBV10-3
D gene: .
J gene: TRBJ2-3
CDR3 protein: CAISGSVSSAQADTQYF
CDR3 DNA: TGTGCCATCAGTGGTTCTGTGAGTAGCGCCCAGGCAGATACGCAGTATTTT

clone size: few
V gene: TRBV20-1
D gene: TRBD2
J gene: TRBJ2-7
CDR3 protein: CSARADRLAVTYEQYF
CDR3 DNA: TGCAGTGCTAGAGCGGATCGGCTAGCGGTTACCTACGAGCAGTACTTC

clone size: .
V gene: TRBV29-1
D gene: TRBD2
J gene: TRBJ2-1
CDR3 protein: CSVVGTSGRGFF
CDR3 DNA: TGCAGCGTTGTCGGGACTAGCGGCCGAGGGTTCTTC

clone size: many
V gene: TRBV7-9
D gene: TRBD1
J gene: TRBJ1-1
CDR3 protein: CASSRTGVTEAFF
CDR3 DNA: TGTGCCAGCTCACGGACAGGGGTTACTGAAGCTTTCTTT

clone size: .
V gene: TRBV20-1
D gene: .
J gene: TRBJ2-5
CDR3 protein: CSARDLLGLGGSLQETQYF
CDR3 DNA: TGCAGTGCTAGAGACCTCTTAGGTTTAGGCGGGTCCCTCCAAGAGACCCAGTACTTC

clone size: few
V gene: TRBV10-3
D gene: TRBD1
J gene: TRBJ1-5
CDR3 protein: CAISESGQGDQPQHF
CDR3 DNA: TGTGCCATCAGTGAGTCGGGACAGGGGGACCAGCCCCAGCATTTT

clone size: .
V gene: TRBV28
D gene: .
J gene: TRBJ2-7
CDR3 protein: CASSLSEGAVHYEQYF
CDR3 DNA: TGTGCCAGCAGTTTATCGGAAGGAGCGGTACACTACGAGCAGTACTTC

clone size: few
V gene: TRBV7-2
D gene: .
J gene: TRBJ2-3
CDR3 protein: CASSQQVSVTDTQYF
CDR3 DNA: TGTGCCAGCAGCCAACAGGTCTCGGTCACAGATACGCAGTATTTT

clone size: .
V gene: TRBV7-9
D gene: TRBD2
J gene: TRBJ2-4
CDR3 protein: CASGLAGEGNIQYF
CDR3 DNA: TGTGCCAGCGGCTTAGCGGGAGAGGGGAACATTCAGTACTTC

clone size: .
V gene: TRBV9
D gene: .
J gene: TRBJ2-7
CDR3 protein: CASSVGADYEQYF
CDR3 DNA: TGTGCCAGCAGCGTAGGAGCTGACTACGAGCAGTACTTC

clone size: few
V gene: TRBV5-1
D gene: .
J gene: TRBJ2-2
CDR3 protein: CASSPPSAVGELFF
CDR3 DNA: TGCGCCAGCAGCCCCCCCTCCGCGGTCGGGGAGCTGTTTTTT

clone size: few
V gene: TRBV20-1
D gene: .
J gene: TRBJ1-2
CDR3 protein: CSASDLRHYGYTF
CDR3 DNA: TGCAGTGCTAGCGACCTTCGCCACTATGGCTACACCTTC

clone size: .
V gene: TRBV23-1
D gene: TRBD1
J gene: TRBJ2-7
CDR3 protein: CASSPQGSRRHNYEQYF
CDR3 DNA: TGCGCCAGCAGTCCACAGGGGTCGCGGAGACACAACTACGAGCAGTACTTC

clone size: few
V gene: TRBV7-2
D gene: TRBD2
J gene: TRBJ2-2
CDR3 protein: CASSYGLAGSGELFF
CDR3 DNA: TGTGCCAGCAGCTATGGACTAGCGGGATCCGGGGAGCTGTTTTTT